Here is one T cell receptor beta chain with its context. The antigen is unknown. This sample also contains other DNA sequences that code for the same CDR3. The germline V gene encodes CDR1 SGHRS and CDR2 YFSETQ. This CDR3 has 13 residues. Between the trimmed V and J ends, which lost 4 bases and 1 base, there was a span of 8 bases. Investigators reverse transcribed all isolated RNA, so they sequenced expressed TCRB transcripts. TCRdb's copy holds only in-frame clones and misses some; the assay was immunoSEQ multiplex PCR. The sample includes fewer than 300,000 clones, approximately 10% of them seen just once. The sample comes from a study of beta chain features in type 1 diabetes. Overall study findings and caveats: Junctions at VDJ sites from type 1 diabetes patients had fewer insertions and more deletions. Type 1 diabetes patients had TCRB CDR3s that were shorter (moderately but significantly so) in all four CD4+ subsets.

This sequence originates from a man aged 25-45 years with type 1 diabetes. Sequencing was done on a sample of naive CD4+ T cells from blood. This chain joins TRBV5-1 and TRBJ1-1; a weak D match, TRBD1 (5 bases). CDR3 sequence: CASSPTENTEAFF. The CDR3 coding sequence is TGCGCCAGCAGCCCGACAGAGAACACTGAAGCTTTCTTT.